This TCR beta chain stems from a study of OX40 agonist ivuxolimab in advanced cancers. The overall study: People in dose escalation had one of these cancers: hepatocellular carcinoma, melanoma, renal cell or head and neck cancer. Enrollees could have had prior anti-PD-1, anti-PD-L1 or anti-CTLA-4 therapy, which around 43% had received. Study-level points and caveats: On average, CD8+ T cells had more expanded clones than CD4+.

This CDR3 region has 14 residues. J was trimmed by 5 bases and V by 5 bases; bases with no gene match: 8. Germline V gene lookup returns CDR1 SGHRS and CDR2 YFSETQ. Points on this clone: The target antigen is unknown.

Exclusion of a patient followed from autoimmune disease history or systemic immunosuppression. Repertoires were generated with immunoSEQ multiplex PCR, while TCRdb's copy carries only in-frame clones and drops some. The repertoire holds 45,000 to 60,000 clones, 89% seen once, with less than 8% in the top ten. Here the sequenced sample was CD4+ or CD8+ T cells sorted from blood, taken in a trial of the OX40 agonist ivuxolimab. The clonotype was recovered from an adult with an advanced solid tumor such as melanoma, head and neck, liver or kidney cancer. The chain carries TRBV5-1 and TRBJ2-7; 9 bases fit TRBD1. The CDR3 DNA reads as TGCGCCAGCAGTCCCGGGACAGGGTCCCACGAGCAGTACTTC. The encoded protein is CASSPGTGSHEQYF.